Shown below are 6 T cell receptor beta chains from a single sample sequenced in a study of cytomegalovirus exposure and HLA in healthy donors. This PCR relied on a set of 60 Vbeta primers and 13 Jbeta primers. Profiled with immunoSEQ multiplex PCR; TCRdb holds only in-frame clones, not every one. Seen here are 150,000 to 200,000 clones, 82% observed once, and the top ten hold less than 1.6%. The specimen was PBMCs. The receptor source for this set is a girl aged 5-17 years in good health and CMV-seropositive.

The chain is built from TRBV6-5 and TRBJ1-1; no clear D. The CDR3 is 16 amino acids. Germline V gives CDR1 MNHEY, CDR2 SVGAGI. The germline V and J ends were trimmed by 0 bases and 3 bases, with 14 bases remaining between them. In nucleotides, the CDR3 is TGTGCCAGCAGTTACTCGATCGCGGGGAGGGACACTGAAGCTTTCTTT. Translated, it gives CASSYSIAGRDTEAFF.

Only a few counts were recorded for this clone. The chain carries TRBV5-4 and TRBJ1-4, with 8 bases that match TRBD1. V gave up 4 bases and J gave up 8 bases; unmatched junction bases: 7. The germline gives CDR1 SGHNT, CDR2 YYREEE (reference sequence). CDR3 length: 14 amino acids. The CDR3 region is CASSKTGVDEKLFF. In DNA, the CDR3 is TGTGCCAGCAGCAAGACAGGGGTGGACGAAAAACTGTTTTTT.

The rearrangement uses TRBV11-2 and TRBJ1-4; D is perhaps TRBD1 (5 bases). V dropped 2 bases and J dropped 2 bases, with 9 bases sitting between them. Per germline, CDR1 SGHAT and CDR2 FQNNGV. This CDR3 has 15 residues. As DNA, the CDR3 is TGTGCCAGCAGCTTATCAGGGTGGACTAATGAAAAACTGTTTTTT. It encodes CASSLSGWTNEKLFF.

The rearrangement links TRBV21-1 to TRBJ1-1; TRBD1 is the table's D call, not checked against the DNA. TRBV21-1 is an annotated pseudogene. The CDR3 runs 16 residues. As DNA, the CDR3 is TGTGCCAGCAGCAAACGGGCTCAGGGATGTGTCGATGAAGCTTTCTTT. This gives the protein CASSKRAQGCVDEAFF.

The chain has TRBV28 and TRBJ2-7, with TRBD1 as a possible D gene (6 bases). Germline V lookup: CDR1 MDHEN, CDR2 SYDVKM. The CDR3 consists of 13 residues. V lost 10 bases and J 6 bases, leaving 19 bases between the germline ends. The CDR3 DNA sequence: TGTGCCACTATAATAGGGGGTCTGGGCGAGCAGTACTTC. This gives the protein CATIIGGLGEQYF.

This sequence joins TRBV11-1 and TRBJ2-3; 11 bases agree with TRBD2. The CDR3 consists of 16 residues. Trimming took 4 bases from V and 0 from J; bases not matched to a gene: 3. The germline gives CDR1 SGHAT, CDR2 FQDESV (reference sequence). CDR3 in amino acids: CASSWRLAGSTDTQYF. CDR3 coding DNA: TGTGCCAGCAGCTGGAGACTAGCGGGGAGCACAGATACGCAGTATTTT.